The entry below describes one TCR beta chain. Its cognate antigen has yet to be identified. No quality values exist for individual bases; no much larger clone is one base distant. The germline V gene sets CDR1 to SGHAT and CDR2 to FQNNGV. Measured from the cysteine to the phenylalanine, the CDR3 is 15 residues long. Of the read, only the CDR3 DNA is kept; its 45 bases are in frame from base 1. Relative to germline, V is missing 5 bases and J is missing 5 bases, with 8 bases of the junction outside any gene match. The sample comes from a study of Tregs in tolerant kidney transplant recipients (dated by TCRdb to between 2019 and 2020). General notes on the study: Before combined kidney and bone marrow transplantation, this study identified donor-specific regulatory T cells using TCRbeta sequencing and then followed those same cells after transplant. In 3 healthy controls, several methods of expanding Tregs specific for an allogeneic donor were compared by TCRbeta repertoire sequencing. Beyond this particular receptor, the publication reports: Biological reproducibility was not directly addressed, though technical replication error appeared minimal. Because the study included only a small number of patients, the results must be confirmed in larger populations and under other immunosuppression protocols. Expanding Tregs with activated donor B cells appeared to identify the most biologically relevant and donor-specific TCRbeta repertoire.

For TCRbeta CDR3 sequencing, genomic DNA from the sorted cells was extracted using the QIAGEN DNeasy Blood and Tissue Kit. Through immunoSEQ, high-throughput TCRbeta CDR3 sequencing was done commercially, including PCR amplification with internal controls and bias correction. Regarding the original processing steps: A unique productive TCRbeta sequence was defined by the CDR3 nucleotide sequence when primers matched, and otherwise by the CDR3 amino acid sequence together with the Vbeta and Jbeta genes. To correct sorting error, sequences shared between sorted populations at a frequency ratio of 2:1 or less were removed; the rest were assigned to the higher population. Sequences were defined as donor-reactive when expanded at least 5-fold in CFSE-low cells versus unstimulated cells and present at a frequency of at least 0.01% in CFSE-low cells. Repertoire divergence was quantified by Jensen-Shannon divergence using the top 100 TCRbeta sequences ranked by frequency. For samples with multiple sequencing runs, sorting error was corrected separately for each run before the runs were pooled. In TCRdb, the immuneACCESS table is reduced to in-frame sequences with V and J assigned. These tables do not hold every clone; where another copy was compared, an unresolved V gene accounts for under half, and the others remain unexplained. The V and J calls and the clone size are those of that table, but D and trimming were determined from the DNA. Present in this sample are some 250,000 clones, about four fifths of which were seen just once. 0.5% to 0.65% of the sample lies in the top ten.

Thawed PBMCs were FACS-sorted into unstimulated Tregs (CD4+CD25+CD127-), CD4+ non-Tregs (CD4+CD25-), CD4 cells and CD8 cells. Healthy control blood was obtained either as purchased buffy coats or from healthy volunteers. Healthy control blood was processed to PBMCs by Ficoll density gradient and cryopreserved, and patient PBMCs were collected before and after transplant. The sequencing sample was made of CD4+ T cells from blood. The origin of this receptor is a human donor in good health. This receptor chain uses TRBV11-2 and TRBJ2-5; the central 10 bases match TRBD2. DNA sequence: TGTGCCAGCAGCCCGTGGACTAGCGGAAGCGAGACCCAGTACTTC. It is translated as CASSPWTSGSETQYF.